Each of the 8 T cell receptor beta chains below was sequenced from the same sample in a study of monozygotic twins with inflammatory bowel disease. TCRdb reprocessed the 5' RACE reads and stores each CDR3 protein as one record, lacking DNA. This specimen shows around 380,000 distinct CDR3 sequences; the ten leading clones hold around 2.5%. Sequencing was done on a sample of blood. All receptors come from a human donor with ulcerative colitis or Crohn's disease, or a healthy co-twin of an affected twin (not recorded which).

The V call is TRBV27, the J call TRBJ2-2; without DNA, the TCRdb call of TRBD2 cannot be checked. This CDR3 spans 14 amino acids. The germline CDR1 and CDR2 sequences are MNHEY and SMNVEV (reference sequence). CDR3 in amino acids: CASKRGLNTGELFF.

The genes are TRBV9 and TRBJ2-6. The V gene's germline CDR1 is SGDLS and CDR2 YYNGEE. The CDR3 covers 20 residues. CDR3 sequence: CASSSYLWAVSRSGANVLTF.

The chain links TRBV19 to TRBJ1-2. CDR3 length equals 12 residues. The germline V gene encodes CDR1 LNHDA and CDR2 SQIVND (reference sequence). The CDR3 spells CASTPKGGGYTF. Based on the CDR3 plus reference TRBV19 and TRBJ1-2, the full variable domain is DGGITQSPKYLFRKEGQNVTLSCEQNLNHDAMYWYRQDPGQGLRLIYYSQIVNDFQKGDIAEGYSVSREKKESFPLTVTSAQKNPTAFYLCASTPKGGGYTFGSGTRLTVV.

The CDR3 spells CASSGGTSGGTDTQYF. V and J are TRBV9 and TRBJ2-3; TCRdb calls TRBD2, which cannot be checked without DNA. The CDR3 consists of 16 residues. From germline, CDR1 is SGDLS and CDR2 YYNGEE.

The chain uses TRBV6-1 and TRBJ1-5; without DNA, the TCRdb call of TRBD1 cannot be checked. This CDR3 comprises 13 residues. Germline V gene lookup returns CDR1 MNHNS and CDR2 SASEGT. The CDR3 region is CASTGTGNQPQHF.

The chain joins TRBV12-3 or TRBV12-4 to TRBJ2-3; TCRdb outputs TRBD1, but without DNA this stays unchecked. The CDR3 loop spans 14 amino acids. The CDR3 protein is CASSLTGGSDTQYF.

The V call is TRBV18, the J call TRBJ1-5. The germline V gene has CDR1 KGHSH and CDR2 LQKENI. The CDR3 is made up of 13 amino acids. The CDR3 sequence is CASSSGGSQPQHF.

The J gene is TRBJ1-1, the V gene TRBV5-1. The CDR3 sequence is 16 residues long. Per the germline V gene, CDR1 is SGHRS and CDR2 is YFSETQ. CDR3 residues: CASSLEPGRRSTEAFF.